This TCR beta chain is drawn from a study of blood T cell repertoires in COVID-19. The trim removed 0 bases at V and 2 bases at J, leaving 5 bases unmatched. Germline V gene lookup returns CDR1 SGDLS and CDR2 YYNGEE. The CDR3 covers 17 residues. Repertoires were generated with immunoSEQ multiplex PCR, while TCRdb's copy carries only in-frame clones and drops some. The sample yields about 150,000 clones, over 70% seen once. The chain couples TRBV9 to TRBJ2-1; the match to TRBD2 covers 10 bases. This TCR was sampled from a man in his 60s with acute or convalescent COVID-19. Sequencing was carried out using peripheral blood. The CDR3 DNA is TGTGCCAGCAGCGTAGATAGCGGGGGGACCACCTACAATGAGCAGTTCTTC. This translates into CASSVDSGGTTYNEQFF.